These T cell receptor beta chains were read from a single sample in a study of T cell responses to AZD1222 COVID-19 vaccine. This table comes from immunoSEQ multiplex PCR, and its TCRdb copy is limited to in-frame clones, with some not included. The sample gives roughly 180,000 clones, 90% to 95% of which show up once; approximately 1.7% is in the top ten. The sample consisted of peripheral blood, taken 28 days after the second AZD1222 dose. Receptors were obtained from an adult who received the AZD1222 COVID-19 vaccine. Both conserved end residues are part of each CDR3. D genes are given only for firm matches. Not all rows give a size; the values are once, few, many and, for expanded clones, a class.

J: TRBJ2-5
V: TRBV19
D: .
size: .
DNA: TGTGCCAGTCGACAGGGACTCTGGCAAGAGACCCAGTACTTC
CDR3: CASRQGLWQETQYF

J: TRBJ1-1
V: TRBV27
D: .
size: .
DNA: TGTGCCAGCAGTTTACTGGGCGAAAACACTGAAGCTTTCTTT
CDR3: CASSLLGENTEAFF

J: TRBJ2-7
V: TRBV7-2
D: .
size: .
DNA: TGTGCCAGCAGCTTAGATCTAGACAGCTACGAGCAGTACTTC
CDR3: CASSLDLDSYEQYF

J: TRBJ1-1
V: TRBV29-1
D: .
size: once
DNA: TGCAGCGCGGAGACACAGCTCAGGAACACTGAAGCTTTCTTT
CDR3: CSAETQLRNTEAFF

J: TRBJ2-7
V: TRBV20-1
D: .
size: .
DNA: TGCAGTGCTAGGGGGGGGCCCGAGCAGTACTTC
CDR3: CSARGGPEQYF

J: TRBJ2-3
V: TRBV3-1/TRBV3-2
D: .
size: .
DNA: TGTGCCAGCAGCCTGTGGACAGATACGCAGTATTTT
CDR3: CASSLWTDTQYF

J: TRBJ1-2
V: TRBV3-1/TRBV3-2
D: .
size: .
DNA: TGTGCCAGCAGCCAGAGTCCTTATAGTCGAGCAGCCGACTATGGCTACACCTTC
CDR3: CASSQSPYSRAADYGYTF

J: TRBJ1-2
V: TRBV7-9
D: TRBD1
size: .
DNA: TGTGCCAGCAGCCAGGGGGTCACTAACTATGGCTACACCTTC
CDR3: CASSQGVTNYGYTF

J: TRBJ2-3
V: TRBV11-2
D: .
size: .
DNA: TGTGCCAGCAGCTTATCGGGGATCAGCACAGATACGCAGTATTTT
CDR3: CASSLSGISTDTQYF

J: TRBJ2-4
V: TRBV7-9
D: TRBD1
size: few
DNA: TGTGCCAGCAGCTTCGGACAGGAAAAAAACATTCAGTACTTC
CDR3: CASSFGQEKNIQYF

J: TRBJ2-1
V: TRBV6-1
D: .
size: .
DNA: TGTGCCAGCGGTGACCTAGGGAGCTCCTACAATGAGCAGTTCTTC
CDR3: CASGDLGSSYNEQFF

J: TRBJ1-2
V: TRBV6-2/TRBV6-3
D: TRBD1
size: .
DNA: TGTGCCAGCAGTTACACCCTGACAGGGTCGAATTCTTATGGCTACACCTTC
CDR3: CASSYTLTGSNSYGYTF

J: TRBJ2-7
V: TRBV27
D: .
size: .
DNA: TGTGCCAGCAGCCCGCTGGGGCCGTACTACGAGCAGTACTTC
CDR3: CASSPLGPYYEQYF

J: TRBJ2-7
V: TRBV18
D: .
size: once
DNA: TGTGCCAGCTCACCAATTGGCGGGACGGACCAGTACTTC
CDR3: CASSPIGGTDQYF

J: TRBJ2-3
V: TRBV24-1
D: .
size: .
DNA: TGTGCCACCAGTGTGGGGGGCTCAGATACGCAGTATTTT
CDR3: CATSVGGSDTQYF

J: TRBJ1-2
V: TRBV7-8
D: TRBD1
size: .
DNA: TGTGCCAGCAGTTTGGGACAGGACTATGGCTACACCTTC
CDR3: CASSLGQDYGYTF

J: TRBJ2-5
V: TRBV6-1
D: TRBD2
size: once
DNA: TGTGCCAGCAGTGAATATTTTTTGGGGCTAGCGGGTCTGACCCAGTACTTC
CDR3: CASSEYFLGLAGLTQYF

J: TRBJ2-2
V: TRBV7-3
D: .
size: .
DNA: TGTGCCAGCAGCTTAAGAGGGAACACCGGGGAGCTGTTTTTT
CDR3: CASSLRGNTGELFF

J: TRBJ2-6
V: TRBV19
D: .
size: .
DNA: TGTGCCAGTACCCCACGACCTCAGGCCAACGTCCTGACTTTC
CDR3: CASTPRPQANVLTF

J: TRBJ2-1
V: TRBV7-2
D: .
size: once
DNA: TGTGCCAGCAGCTTAGGGAGGGATGAGCAGTTCTTC
CDR3: CASSLGRDEQFF

J: TRBJ2-5
V: TRBV27
D: .
size: .
DNA: TGTGCCAGCAGTTCGGCTGAAGAGACCCAGTACTTC
CDR3: CASSSAEETQYF

J: TRBJ1-1
V: TRBV11-2
D: .
size: .
DNA: TGTGCCAGCAGCTTAGTACCTGCGAACACTGAAGCTTTCTTT
CDR3: CASSLVPANTEAFF

J: TRBJ2-7
V: TRBV2
D: TRBD1
size: .
DNA: TGTGCCACCGGAAAGGGACAGGTCTACGAGCAGTACTTC
CDR3: CATGKGQVYEQYF

J: TRBJ2-1
V: TRBV29-1
D: .
size: .
DNA: TGCAGCGTTGGAGACAGAGGGTTGAATGAGCAGTTCTTC
CDR3: CSVGDRGLNEQFF

J: TRBJ2-1
V: TRBV9
D: .
size: .
DNA: TGTGCCAGCAGCCCCCGAGGGGCTAACAGTATGGATGAGCAGTTCTTC
CDR3: CASSPRGANSMDEQFF

J: TRBJ2-7
V: TRBV29-1
D: .
size: .
DNA: TGCAGCCTTATTTACAGGGTTCGGGGCGAGCAGTACTTC
CDR3: CSLIYRVRGEQYF

J: TRBJ1-2
V: TRBV4-1
D: .
size: .
DNA: TGCGCCAGCAGCCAAGATCCTAGAGGCTATGGCTACACCTTC
CDR3: CASSQDPRGYGYTF

J: TRBJ2-1
V: TRBV2
D: .
size: .
DNA: TGTGCCAGCAGTGAAGTTAAGCAGTTCTTC
CDR3: CASSEVKQFF

J: TRBJ1-3
V: TRBV5-1
D: .
size: .
DNA: TGCGCCAGCAGCCCCCGTTCAGACCGAAGCTCTGGAAACACCATATATTTT
CDR3: CASSPRSDRSSGNTIYF

J: TRBJ1-2
V: TRBV7-9
D: .
size: .
DNA: TGTGCCAGCAGCCCTATTGGCAGGGCGGATGGCTACACCTTC
CDR3: CASSPIGRADGYTF

J: TRBJ1-5
V: TRBV5-8
D: TRBD1
size: .
DNA: TGTGCCAGCAGCCACGGGACAGGCCTTCAGCCCCAGCATTTT
CDR3: CASSHGTGLQPQHF

J: TRBJ2-2
V: TRBV7-2
D: .
size: .
DNA: TGTGCCAGCAGCTTAGGGGGATGGGGGGGGGAGCTGTTTTTT
CDR3: CASSLGGWGGELFF

J: TRBJ1-4
V: TRBV7-6
D: .
size: .
DNA: TGTGCCAGCAGCGTTGGGGGGCGGGCTAATGAAAAACTGTTTTTT
CDR3: CASSVGGRANEKLFF

J: TRBJ1-1
V: TRBV29-1
D: .
size: .
DNA: TGCAGCGTTGCAGGGTCGGGCACTGAAGCTTTCTTT
CDR3: CSVAGSGTEAFF

J: TRBJ1-1
V: TRBV6-5
D: .
size: once
DNA: TGTGCCAGCAGTTACTCGACACACACCACTGAAGCTTTCTTT
CDR3: CASSYSTHTTEAFF

J: TRBJ1-6
V: TRBV12-5
D: .
size: .
DNA: TGTGCTAGTGGTTTGGGGGCTCCTGTAAGTTCACCCCTCCACTTT
CDR3: CASGLGAPVSSPLHF

J: TRBJ1-1
V: TRBV29-1
D: TRBD1
size: .
DNA: TGCAGCGTCGAGAGACGGGACAGGGTAACTGAAGCTTTCTTT
CDR3: CSVERRDRVTEAFF

J: TRBJ2-7
V: TRBV7-8
D: TRBD1
size: once
DNA: TGTGCCAGCAGCTTAACAGGGGCCTCTTACGACGAGCAGTACTTC
CDR3: CASSLTGASYDEQYF

J: TRBJ1-1
V: TRBV7-9
D: .
size: once
DNA: TGTGCCAGCAGCTTATTCGGGGGCGCTGAAGCTTTCTTT
CDR3: CASSLFGGAEAFF

J: TRBJ2-3
V: TRBV15
D: .
size: .
DNA: TGTGCCACCAGCAGACAGGGAACAGATACGCAGTATTTT
CDR3: CATSRQGTDTQYF

J: TRBJ2-5
V: TRBV6-2/TRBV6-3
D: TRBD2
size: .
DNA: TGTGCCAGCAGCCCACGGAGGGCGGGGGGGCCGGAAGAGACCCAGTACTTC
CDR3: CASSPRRAGGPEETQYF

J: TRBJ2-7
V: TRBV3-1/TRBV3-2
D: .
size: .
DNA: TGTGCCAGCAGCCAAGATCGGATGGGAAAGCAGTACTTC
CDR3: CASSQDRMGKQYF

J: TRBJ1-2
V: TRBV21-1
D: .
size: .
DNA: TGTGCCAGCAGCAAGGCCCATGGCTACACCTTC
CDR3: CASSKAHGYTF